This TCR beta chain is from a study of Graves' ophthalmopathy and Graves' hyperthyroidism. Across the study: Sampling took place at initial diagnosis, with peripheral blood obtained before any treatment.

Of note for this clonotype: This may be a read error: a much more frequent sequence differs by one nucleotide.

Someone took the PBMCs out of roughly 10 ml of fresh peripheral blood. Amplification from RNA transcripts yielded the TCR beta CDR3 regions. HTBI primers were used in a first-round RT-PCR, which preceded a second-round multiplex PCR. TCRdb reprocessed the multiplex PCR reads with MiXCR, giving one entry per CDR3 protein. The table shows hundreds of thousands of distinct CDR3 sequences, with over 40% occurring only once. CDR1 and CDR2 (germline): MGHDK, SYGVNS. V shed 2 bases and J shed 4 bases, with 17 bases lying between them. This CDR3 comprises 16 residues. This receptor was obtained from an adult man with Graves' ophthalmopathy. Sequenced sample: peripheral blood. The genes are TRBV25-1 and TRBJ2-5; either TRBD1 or TRBD2 may fit D (6 bases each). The CDR3 is CASSEHRGEVGETQYF. The CDR3 DNA follows: TGTGCCAGCAGTGAACATAGGGGGGAGGTCGGAGAGACCCAGTACTTC.